This T cell receptor (beta chain) is drawn from a study of blood T cells in healthy people across ages. Study observations and caveats: Across samples, TCR beta diversity tracked strongly with naive T cell percentage.

For this clonotype: Its antigen is currently unknown. An end of the junction differs from the germline gene, which may be a read error.

CDR1 SGHTA and CDR2 FQGTGA come from the germline V gene. This CDR3 comprises 13 residues. Using a J-beta primer mix together with a sample-barcoded 5' primer, a second PCR was run for roughly 7 to 12 cycles. Each CDR3 protein is one row after TCRdb ran MiXCR on the 5' RACE reads. The sample consists of fewer than 2,000,000 distinct CDR3 sequences, roughly 32% of them appearing once. Total RNA was isolated from each sample in quantities of at least 5 micrograms. The chain has TRBV7-3 and TRBJ2-5; D may match TRBD1 or TRBD2 (5 bases each). This sequence originates from a woman in her thirties in good health. Sequenced input: blood. CDR3 residues: CASSLTWDETQYF. Here the CDR3 DNA reads TGCGCCAGCAGCTTAACATGGGACGAGACCCAGTACTTC.